This TCR beta chain was sequenced in a study of T-cell reconstitution after alpha-beta-depleted transplantation in children. Study-wide results and caveats: After transplant, at about two months, alpha-beta T cells were reportedly derived from several hundred expanded graft clones. In some patients, recipient T cells and intrathymic progenitors surviving conditioning explained high day-60 diversity.

A note on this clonotype: Its cognate antigen is unknown.

The CDR3 has 16 amino acids. The germline V gene has CDR1 SGHDN and CDR2 FVKESK. V shed 4 bases and J 0 bases; nucleotides not matched to a gene: 8. Preparation of the TCRbeta library was carried out with unique molecular identifiers. TCRdb reprocessed the PCR reads via MiXCR and lists one record per CDR3 protein. The sample yields approximately 400,000 distinct CDR3 sequences, roughly 16% seen once. This sequence was found in a boy in the first two years of life who had a stem cell transplant for Wiskott-Aldrich syndrome, so the T cells may come from the graft donor. This specimen consisted of PBMCs, mostly from graft donor cells, obtained 360 days after TCRalphabeta/CD19-depleted stem cell transplant. This chain uses TRBV14 with TRBJ1-1, with 7 bases lining up with TRBD1. The CDR3 is CASSRVNRGLNTEAFF. The CDR3 nucleotides are TGTGCCAGCAGCCGCGTTAACAGGGGATTGAACACTGAAGCTTTCTTT.